Listed here are 27 T cell receptor beta chains from one sample, sequenced in a study of cytomegalovirus exposure and HLA in healthy donors. TCRdb's table, derived via immunoSEQ multiplex PCR, lists solely in-frame clones and lacks some. This sample has under 350,000 clones, with 80% to 90% found just once. The sample was PBMCs. These receptors came from a woman between 18 and 30 years old in good health and CMV-seronegative.

The rearrangement joins TRBV29-1 to TRBJ2-7; D ambiguous. Germline V CDR1 and CDR2: SQVTM, ANQGSEA. The CDR3 is 13 residues long. The V gene lost 4 bases and the J gene lost 0 bases, with 10 bases spanning the gap. CDR3 loop: CSVAAQTSYEQYF. As DNA, the CDR3 is TGCAGCGTTGCGGCACAGACCTCCTACGAGCAGTACTTC.

The chain carries TRBV10-1 and TRBJ1-2; 12 nucleotides agree with TRBD1. This CDR3 has 17 amino acids. Looked up from germline, CDR1 is WNHNN and CDR2 is SYGVQD (reference sequence). After removal of 3 bases from V and 6 bases from J, the junction contained 11 bases not matched to a gene. CDR3 sequence reads: CASSDLTGTGGENGYTF. The CDR3 DNA reads TGCGCCAGCAGTGACCTCACCGGGACAGGGGGCGAAAATGGCTACACCTTC.

This sequence joins TRBV6-5 and TRBJ2-2; the match to TRBD1 covers 10 bases. Germline V lookup: CDR1 MNHEY, CDR2 SVGAGI. Losses at the gene ends were 2 bases for V and 7 bases for J; bases not matched to a gene: 4. The CDR3 covers 15 residues. CDR3 in amino acids: CASSYDRGRGGELFF. In DNA form, the CDR3 reads TGTGCCAGCAGTTACGACAGGGGGCGTGGCGGGGAGCTGTTTTTT.

This chain joins TRBV6-5 and TRBJ1-2; D may be TRBD1 (6 bases). CDR1 MNHEY and CDR2 SVGAGI come from the germline V gene. Trimming took off 2 bases at V and 3 bases at J, with 10 bases between the two ends. CDR3 length: 14 amino acids. Here the CDR3 reads CASSYDQGHYGYTF. The CDR3 region has the DNA TGTGCCAGCAGTTACGATCAGGGGCACTATGGCTACACCTTC.

The chain has TRBV2 and TRBJ1-2; D might be TRBD1 (6 bases). The germline V gene encodes CDR1 SNHLY and CDR2 FYNNEI. V lost 8 bases and J lost 0, with 13 bases in between. The CDR3 is 14 residues long. The CDR3 coding sequence is TGTGCCAGCTTAAAGGGGGAAGCTAACTATGGCTACACCTTC. Protein: CASLKGEANYGYTF.

The chain is built from TRBV9 and TRBJ2-2; the match to TRBD1 covers 7 bases. Germline V gene sequence: CDR1 SGDLS, CDR2 YYNGEE. The length of the CDR3 is 18 residues. V trimming: 1 base; J trimming: 2 bases; junction bases outside the gene matches: 11. The CDR3 sequence: CASSVQGRQGRNTGELFF. Here the CDR3 DNA reads TGTGCCAGCAGCGTACAGGGCAGACAGGGTAGAAACACCGGGGAGCTGTTTTTT.

The V and J genes are TRBV6-5 and TRBJ2-7; 10 bases agree with TRBD2. V lost 5 bases and J lost 2; bases outside the gene matches: 6. In germline, CDR1 is MNHEY, CDR2 SVGAGI. CDR3 length: 15 amino acids. In DNA, the CDR3 is TGTGCCAGCAGTGTCGGGACTAGCGACACCTACGAGCAGTACTTC. It codes for CASSVGTSDTYEQYF.

This clone was found a few times. The chain carries TRBV6-6 and TRBJ1-1; D might be TRBD1 (6 bases). Trimming took off 6 bases at V and 7 bases at J, with 9 bases between the two ends. Germline CDR1 and CDR2: MNHNY and SVGAGI (reference sequence). This CDR3 is 11 amino acids long. CDR3 bases: TGTGCCAGCAGATGGACAGTTGAAGCTTTCTTT. Its translation is CASRWTVEAFF.

This clone has a single count. The J gene is TRBJ2-5, the V gene TRBV6-5, with D perhaps matching TRBD2 (7 bases). This CDR3 region has 15 residues. Germline assignment: CDR1 MNHEY and CDR2 SVGAGI. Trimming took off 2 bases at V and 4 bases at J, with 14 bases between the two ends. CDR3 nucleotide sequence: TGTGCCAGCAGTTACCGGGGGGCGCCCGGAGAGACCCAGTACTTC. Translating it yields CASSYRGAPGETQYF.

The chain joins TRBV6-5 to TRBJ2-2; D perhaps matches TRBD1 (7 bases). The V end lost 2 bases, the J end lost 0 bases, and 10 bases lay between the germline ends. Germline V CDR1 and CDR2: MNHEY, SVGAGI. The CDR3 totals 16 residues. The CDR3 spells CASSYAGQSNTGELFF. Written as DNA, the CDR3 is TGTGCCAGCAGTTACGCGGGACAGTCGAACACCGGGGAGCTGTTTTTT.

The chain carries TRBV6-6 and TRBJ2-3; D is perhaps TRBD1 (5 bases). Trimming removed 3 bases from V and 2 bases from J, with 12 bases in between. This CDR3 is built from 15 residues. Germline-derived CDR1 and CDR2 are MNHNY and SVGAGI (reference sequence). The CDR3 loop reads CASSYQGPPTDTQYF. Written as DNA, the CDR3 is TGTGCCAGCAGTTATCAGGGCCCCCCCACAGATACGCAGTATTTT.

V gene TRBV27 combines with J gene TRBJ2-3; 7 bases line up with TRBD2. This CDR3 is built from 15 residues. CDR1 MNHEY and CDR2 SMNVEV come from the germline V gene (reference sequence). Losses at the gene ends were 8 bases for V and 2 bases for J; bases not matched to a gene: 10. This chain's CDR3 is CASRQGGRNTDTQYF. The CDR3 nucleotides are TGTGCCAGCCGGCAGGGAGGGCGGAACACAGATACGCAGTATTTT.

The chain couples TRBV7-8 to TRBJ2-5, with 8 bases that match TRBD2. Germline CDR1 SGHVS, CDR2 FQNEAQ. This CDR3 comprises 15 residues. V shed 5 bases and J 3 bases; nucleotides not matched to a gene: 8. The CDR3: CASSIRGLEKETQYF. CDR3 in DNA: TGTGCCAGCAGCATTCGGGGACTAGAGAAAGAGACCCAGTACTTC.

V is TRBV7-8 and J is TRBJ1-3; no clear D gene. The germline CDR1 and CDR2 sequences are SGHVS and FQNEAQ. The CDR3 loop spans 15 amino acids. The V end lost 1 base, the J end lost 8 bases, and 15 bases lay between the germline ends. The CDR3: CASSLGIGVSDTIYF. CDR3 nucleotide sequence: TGTGCCAGCAGCTTAGGGATCGGGGTATCGGACACCATATATTTT.

The V and J genes are TRBV14 and TRBJ2-7, with D tentatively TRBD1 (7 bases). Germline CDR1 is SGHDN and CDR2 is FVKESK. The CDR3 totals 16 residues. Trimming removed 5 bases from V and 2 bases from J, with 19 bases in between. The CDR3 loop reads CASSRSGGTATYEQYF. The CDR3 DNA follows: TGTGCCAGCAGCAGATCAGGCGGGACAGCAACCTACGAGCAGTACTTC. The entire variable domain, with the rest obtained from reference TRBV14 and TRBJ2-7, is as follows: EAGVTQFPSHSVIEKGQTVTLRCDPISGHDNLYWYRRVMGKEIKFLLHFVKESKQDESGMPNNRFLAERTGGTYSTLKVQPAELEDSGVYFCASSRSGGTATYEQYFGPGTRLTVT.

This clone was seen a handful of times. The gene calls are TRBV5-4 and TRBJ2-2, with 8 bases fitting TRBD1. The ends lost 7 bases at V and 1 base at J; junction bases unmatched: 0. This CDR3 has 13 residues. CDR1 is SGHNT and CDR2 is YYREEE in the germline V gene (reference sequence). The CDR3 is CASGTGNTGELFF. The CDR3 nucleotides read TGTGCCAGCGGGACAGGGAACACCGGGGAGCTGTTTTTT.

This clone appeared a single time. The chain carries TRBV5-1 and TRBJ2-7, with D possibly being TRBD2 (6 bases). The CDR3 is 11 amino acids. Germline V gene lookup returns CDR1 SGHRS and CDR2 YFSETQ. V was shortened by 5 bases and J by 4 bases, with 7 bases between the two germline ends. The CDR3 reads CASSLAYEQYF. CDR3 bases: TGCGCCAGCAGTCTAGCGTACGAGCAGTACTTC.

This chain joins TRBV18 and TRBJ2-1; TRBD1 agrees at 8 bases. Per germline, CDR1 KGHSH and CDR2 LQKENI. The CDR3 spans 16 residues. J lost 9 bases, V lost 0 bases, and 10 bases had no gene match. CDR3 coding DNA: TGTGCCAGCTCACCACCGACCGGGACAGGCCCGACTGAGCAGTTCTTC. Its translation is CASSPPTGTGPTEQFF.

V is TRBV30 and J is TRBJ1-4; D uncertain. Germline V CDR1 and CDR2: GTSNPN, SVGIG (reference sequence). This CDR3 comprises 13 residues. Trimming removed 5 bases at V and 6 bases at J, with 13 bases between. The CDR3, as DNA: TGTGCCTGGGACGGACTATCTTATGAAAAACTGTTTTTT. This gives the protein CAWDGLSYEKLFF.

This rearrangement joins TRBV9 to TRBJ1-3; D is perhaps TRBD1 (5 bases). CDR1 and CDR2 (germline): SGDLS, YYNGEE. The V end lost 7 bases, the J end lost 0 bases, and 14 bases lay between the germline ends. This CDR3 comprises 15 residues. CDR3 amino acids: CASGASGDSGNTIYF. The CDR3 nucleotides are TGTGCCAGCGGAGCGTCGGGGGACTCTGGAAACACCATATATTTT.

V usage is TRBV27 and J usage is TRBJ2-3; 11 bases line up with TRBD2. Trimming took 8 bases from V and 4 from J; bases not matched to a gene: 11. CDR1 and CDR2 from the germline V gene are MNHEY and SMNVEV (reference sequence). There are 16 residues in the CDR3. Here the CDR3 reads CASGDSPGLAADTQYF. CDR3 bases: TGTGCCAGCGGGGACTCACCGGGACTAGCGGCAGATACGCAGTATTTT.

This clone was counted a few times. The chain joins TRBV5-1 to TRBJ2-3, with 9 bases identical to TRBD1. The CDR3 covers 14 residues. The junction had 6 bases not matched to a gene; V was cut back by 4 bases and J by 6 bases. Looked up from germline, CDR1 is SGHRS and CDR2 is YFSETQ. In nucleotides, the CDR3 is TGCGCCAGCAGCCGGGACAGGGATAAGGATACGCAGTATTTT. Amino acid sequence: CASSRDRDKDTQYF.

The chain employs TRBV27 and TRBJ2-1; a weak D match, TRBD2 (6 bases). The V gene lost 2 bases and the J gene lost 10 bases, with 12 bases spanning the gap. Germline loops: CDR1 MNHEY, CDR2 SMNVEV (reference sequence). The CDR3 covers 13 residues. The CDR3 region is CASSLGWGDEQFF. The DNA for the CDR3 is TGTGCCAGCAGTTTAGGCTGGGGGGACGAGCAGTTCTTC.

This clone has more than one count but fewer than ten. The chain links TRBV13 to TRBJ2-7, with D possibly matching TRBD1 (5 bases). The germline V gene encodes CDR1 PRHDT and CDR2 FYEKMQ (reference sequence). V lost 5 bases and J lost 4, with 6 bases in between. The CDR3 loop spans 11 amino acids. The CDR3 region has the DNA TGTGCCAGCAGCGGGGCGTACGAGCAGTACTTC. This sequence encodes CASSGAYEQYF.

This chain connects TRBV9 to TRBJ2-5, with 7 nucleotides matching TRBD1. Germline CDR1 reads SGDLS; CDR2 reads YYNGEE. CDR3 length: 15 residues. Trimming removed 0 bases from V and 5 bases from J; junction bases left unmatched: 7. The CDR3, as DNA: TGTGCCAGCAGCGTAGGGGCAGGGGGAAGGGAGACCCAGTACTTC. Translating it yields CASSVGAGGRETQYF.

This clone was seen only once. V usage is TRBV2 and J usage is TRBJ1-2; 7 nucleotides agree with TRBD1. V shed 6 bases and J 8 bases; nucleotides not matched to a gene: 21. CDR1 and CDR2 from the germline V gene are SNHLY and FYNNEI. This CDR3 contains 17 residues. In DNA form, the CDR3 reads TGTGCCAGCAGCGACGGGACAGATCGACGACGCCGGGGGGGCTACACCTTC. Translation: CASSDGTDRRRRGGYTF.

V is TRBV19 and J is TRBJ2-1, with D tentatively TRBD1 (6 bases). The V end was cut by 10 bases, the J end by 1 base, with 14 bases between. Germline V gene data show CDR1 as LNHDA and CDR2 as SQIVND (reference sequence). The CDR3 spans 14 residues. The CDR3 nucleotides read TGTGCCATCTCAACAGGGATGTCCTACAATGAGCAGTTCTTC. This encodes CAISTGMSYNEQFF.